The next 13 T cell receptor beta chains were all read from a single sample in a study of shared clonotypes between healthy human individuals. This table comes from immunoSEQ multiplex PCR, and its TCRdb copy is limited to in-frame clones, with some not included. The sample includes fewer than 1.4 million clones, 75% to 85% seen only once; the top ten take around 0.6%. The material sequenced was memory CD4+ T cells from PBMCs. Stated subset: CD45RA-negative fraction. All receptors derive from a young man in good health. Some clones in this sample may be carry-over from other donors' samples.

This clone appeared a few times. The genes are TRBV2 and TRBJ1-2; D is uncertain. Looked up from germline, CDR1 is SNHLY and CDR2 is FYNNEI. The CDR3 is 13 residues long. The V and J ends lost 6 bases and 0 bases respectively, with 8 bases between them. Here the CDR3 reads CASRANANYGYTF. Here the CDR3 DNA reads TGTGCCAGCAGGGCAAACGCTAACTATGGCTACACCTTC.

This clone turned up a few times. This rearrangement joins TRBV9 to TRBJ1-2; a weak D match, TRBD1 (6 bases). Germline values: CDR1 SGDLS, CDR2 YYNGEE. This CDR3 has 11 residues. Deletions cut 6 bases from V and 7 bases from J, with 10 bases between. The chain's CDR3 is CASTGGLGYTF. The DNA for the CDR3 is TGTGCCAGCACGGGGGGCCTTGGCTACACCTTC.

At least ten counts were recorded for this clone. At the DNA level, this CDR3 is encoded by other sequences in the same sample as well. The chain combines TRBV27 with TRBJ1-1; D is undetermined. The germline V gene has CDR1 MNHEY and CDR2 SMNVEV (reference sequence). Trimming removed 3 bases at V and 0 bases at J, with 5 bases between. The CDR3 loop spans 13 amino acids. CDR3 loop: CASSLRLNTEAFF. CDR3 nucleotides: TGTGCCAGCAGTTTGCGGTTGAACACTGAAGCTTTCTTT.

CDR3 sequence: CASSFQGASETQYF. The CDR3 DNA reads as TGTGCCAGCAGTTTCCAGGGGGCCAGTGAGACCCAGTACTTC. This sequence joins TRBV28 and TRBJ2-5, with 8 bases matching TRBD1. With 3 bases clipped from V and 5 bases from J, the junction kept 5 bases outside the gene matches. CDR1 MDHEN and CDR2 SYDVKM come from the germline V gene. The CDR3 covers 14 residues.

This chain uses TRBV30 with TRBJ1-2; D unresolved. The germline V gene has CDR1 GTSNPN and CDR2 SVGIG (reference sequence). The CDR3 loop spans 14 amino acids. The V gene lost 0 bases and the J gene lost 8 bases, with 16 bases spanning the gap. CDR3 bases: TGTGCCTGGAGTGTGAGAGAGGGCACGGAAGGCTACACCTTC. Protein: CAWSVREGTEGYTF.

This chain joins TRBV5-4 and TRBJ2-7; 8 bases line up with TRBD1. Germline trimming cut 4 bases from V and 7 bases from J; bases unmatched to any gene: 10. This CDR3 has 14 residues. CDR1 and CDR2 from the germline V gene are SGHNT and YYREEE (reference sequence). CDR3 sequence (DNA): TGTGCCAGCAGCCTAGGGGACAGGACGAAGGAGCAGTACTTC. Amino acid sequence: CASSLGDRTKEQYF.

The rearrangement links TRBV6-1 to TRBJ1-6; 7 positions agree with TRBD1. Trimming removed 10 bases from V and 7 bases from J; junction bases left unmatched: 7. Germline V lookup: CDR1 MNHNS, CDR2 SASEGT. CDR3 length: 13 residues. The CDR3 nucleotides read TGTGCCACCAAGGGACAGCCAAATTCACCCCTCCACTTT. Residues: CATKGQPNSPLHF.

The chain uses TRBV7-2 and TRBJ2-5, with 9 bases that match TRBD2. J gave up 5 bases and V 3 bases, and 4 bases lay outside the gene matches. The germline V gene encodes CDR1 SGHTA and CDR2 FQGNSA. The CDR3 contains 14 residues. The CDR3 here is CASSFRREGETQYF. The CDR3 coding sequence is TGTGCCAGCAGCTTTCGGCGGGAGGGGGAGACCCAGTACTTC.

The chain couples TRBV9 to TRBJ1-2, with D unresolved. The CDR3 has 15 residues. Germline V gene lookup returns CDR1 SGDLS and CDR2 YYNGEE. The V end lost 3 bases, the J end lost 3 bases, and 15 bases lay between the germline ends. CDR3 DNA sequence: TGTGCCAGCAGCGCCGTGGGAGGGTCGGACTATGGCTACACCTTC. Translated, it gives CASSAVGGSDYGYTF. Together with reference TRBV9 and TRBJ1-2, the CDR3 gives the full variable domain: DSGVTQTPKHLITATGQRVTLRCSPRSGDLSVYWYQQSLDQGLQFLIQYYNGEERAKGNILERFSAQQFPDLHSELNLSSLELGDSALYFCASSAVGGSDYGYTFGSGTRLTVV.

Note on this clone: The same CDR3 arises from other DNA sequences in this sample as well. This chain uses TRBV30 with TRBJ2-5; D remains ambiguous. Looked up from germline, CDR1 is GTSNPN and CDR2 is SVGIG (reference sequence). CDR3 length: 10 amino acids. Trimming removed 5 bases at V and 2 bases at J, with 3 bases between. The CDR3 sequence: CAWGQETQYF. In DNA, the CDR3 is TGTGCCTGGGGGCAAGAGACCCAGTACTTC.

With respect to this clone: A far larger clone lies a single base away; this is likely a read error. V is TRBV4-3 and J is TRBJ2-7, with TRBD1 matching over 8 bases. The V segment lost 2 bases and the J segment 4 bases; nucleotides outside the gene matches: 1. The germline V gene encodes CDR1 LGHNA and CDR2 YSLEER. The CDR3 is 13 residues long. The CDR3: CASSQRTGYEQYF. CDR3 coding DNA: TGCGCCAGCAGCCAACGGACAGGGTACGAGCAGTACTTC.

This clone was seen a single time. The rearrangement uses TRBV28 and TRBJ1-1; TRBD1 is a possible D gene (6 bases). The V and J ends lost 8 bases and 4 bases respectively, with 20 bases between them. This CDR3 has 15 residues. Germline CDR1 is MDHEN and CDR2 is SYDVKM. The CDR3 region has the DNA TGTGCCAGCCGGGGTAGGGGGAGGGTCGGCACTGAAGCTTTCTTT. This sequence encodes CASRGRGRVGTEAFF.

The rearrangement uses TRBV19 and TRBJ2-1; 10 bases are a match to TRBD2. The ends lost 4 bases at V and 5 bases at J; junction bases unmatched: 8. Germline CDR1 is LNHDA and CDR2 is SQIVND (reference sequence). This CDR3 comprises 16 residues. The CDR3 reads CASSKPGLAIHNEQFF. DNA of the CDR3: TGTGCCAGTAGTAAACCGGGACTAGCGATCCACAATGAGCAGTTCTTC.